The rows below give T cell receptor beta chains drawn from one sample of a study of blood T cell repertoires in COVID-19. TCRdb's copy holds only in-frame clones and misses some; the assay was immunoSEQ multiplex PCR. Here the sample spans 150,000 or so clones, 80% to 90% being singletons. The material sequenced was peripheral blood. These receptors all come from a man aged 18 to 30 with COVID-19, enrolled during active disease. The CDR3 runs from the conserved cysteine through the conserved F or W. D genes are given only for firm matches. Part of the rows lack a size; the others show once, few, many or a class for expanded clones.

abundance	d_gene	v_gene	j_gene	CDR3aa	CDR3nt
once	NA	TRBV13	TRBJ1-1	CASSYGVQQVNTEAFF	TGTGCCAGCAGCTACGGGGTCCAGCAGGTGAACACTGAAGCTTTCTTT
NA	TRBD2	TRBV3-1/TRBV3-2	TRBJ2-2	CASSPRGSGRVGGELFF	TGTGCCAGCAGCCCCCGAGGGAGCGGGAGAGTAGGCGGGGAGCTGTTTTTT
NA	TRBD1	TRBV7-6	TRBJ2-7	CASSSASGGSVYEQYF	TGTGCCAGCAGTTCAGCCTCAGGGGGCTCTGTCTACGAGCAGTACTTC
NA	NA	TRBV4-1	TRBJ1-5	CASSLRQQGHQPQHF	TGCGCCAGCAGCCTTCGGCAACAGGGTCATCAGCCCCAGCATTTT
NA	NA	TRBV7-8	TRBJ2-1	CASSSSADNEQFF	TGTGCCAGCAGCAGTAGCGCCGACAATGAGCAGTTCTTC
NA	TRBD2	TRBV28	TRBJ2-1	CASSSLGGGNYNEQFF	TGTGCCAGCAGCTCACTTGGGGGGGGTAACTACAATGAGCAGTTCTTC
few	NA	TRBV9	TRBJ2-1	CASSESVSYNEQFF	TGTGCCAGCAGCGAGTCGGTATCCTACAATGAGCAGTTCTTC
NA	TRBD1	TRBV6-2/TRBV6-3	TRBJ2-1	CASSYGDQPTGSNEQFF	TGTGCCAGCAGTTACGGGGATCAACCGACAGGGAGCAATGAGCAGTTCTTC
NA	TRBD1	TRBV6-2/TRBV6-3	TRBJ1-4	CASSYSGTAREKLFF	TGTGCCAGCAGTTACTCCGGGACAGCGCGTGAAAAACTGTTTTTT
once	NA	TRBV4-3	TRBJ1-1	CASSQSTDEAFF	TGCGCCAGCAGCCAATCGACAGACGAAGCTTTCTTT
NA	TRBD1	TRBV5-4	TRBJ2-7	CASSVDGQAPYEQYF	TGTGCCAGCAGCGTGGATGGACAGGCCCCCTACGAGCAGTACTTC
NA	TRBD1	TRBV30	TRBJ2-4	CALGTAEFLAKNIQYF	TGTGCCCTGGGGACAGCCGAATTTCTAGCCAAAAACATTCAGTACTTC
NA	TRBD2	TRBV7-9	TRBJ2-3	CASSLGGSGIYTQYF	TGTGCCAGCAGCTTGGGTGGTAGCGGGATCTATACGCAGTATTTT
once	NA	TRBV9	TRBJ2-7	CASSVLAGDEQYF	TGTGCCAGCAGCGTATTGGCAGGGGACGAGCAGTACTTC
NA	NA	TRBV28	TRBJ2-7	CASSQSYEQYF	TGTGCCAGCAGCCAGTCCTACGAGCAGTACTTC
NA	NA	TRBV11-2	TRBJ2-2	CASSLVAGAPTGELFF	TGTGCCAGCAGCTTAGTAGCAGGGGCCCCCACCGGGGAGCTGTTTTTT
NA	TRBD2	TRBV6-1	TRBJ2-7	CASSERSSSGSFYEQYF	TGTGCCAGCAGTGAAAGGAGCTCTAGCGGGAGCTTTTACGAGCAGTACTTC
once	NA	TRBV11-2	TRBJ2-3	CASSPRGIRDTQYF	TGTGCCAGCAGCCCCCGGGGGATTCGGGATACGCAGTATTTT
NA	TRBD2	TRBV28	TRBJ2-1	CASSLLGRTSGYNEQFF	TGTGCCAGCAGTTTATTGGGCAGAACTAGCGGATACAATGAGCAGTTCTTC
once	TRBD2	TRBV4-3	TRBJ2-7	CASSQDRAAGGFGEQYF	TGCGCCAGCAGCCAAGATCGGGCGGCGGGAGGGTTCGGGGAGCAGTACTTC
NA	TRBD2	TRBV29-1	TRBJ2-7	CSVVVPSGGYEQYF	TGCAGCGTCGTCGTGCCTAGCGGCGGATACGAGCAGTACTTC
few	NA	TRBV6-1	TRBJ1-5	CASSEELISNQPQHF	TGTGCCAGCAGTGAAGAGCTTATTAGCAATCAGCCCCAGCATTTT
NA	NA	TRBV18	TRBJ1-1	CASSLSGNTEAFF	TGTGCCAGCTCATTGTCAGGGAACACTGAAGCTTTCTTT
NA	NA	TRBV7-9	TRBJ2-3	CASSLGAAGGTDTQYF	TGTGCCAGCAGCTTAGGAGCGGCAGGGGGCACAGATACGCAGTATTTT
NA	NA	TRBV28	TRBJ1-2	CASSPTSDSWYGYTF	TGTGCCAGCAGTCCAACCTCGGACAGCTGGTATGGCTACACCTTC
NA	TRBD2	TRBV10-3	TRBJ2-3	CAISGLLAGEPDTQYF	TGTGCCATCAGTGGGCTGCTAGCGGGAGAACCAGATACGCAGTATTTT
once	TRBD2	TRBV27	TRBJ2-3	CASSLWGGRREGRFKTDTQYF	TGTGCCAGCAGTTTATGGGGGGGCCGGCGGGAGGGCCGTTTTAAAACAGATACGCAGTATTTT
NA	TRBD1	TRBV9	TRBJ2-6	CASSVQQGRRAGANVLTF	TGTGCCAGCAGCGTTCAACAGGGGCGGCGCGCTGGGGCCAACGTCCTGACTTTC
NA	NA	TRBV13	TRBJ2-5	CASELAAQETQYF	TGTGCCAGCGAACTTGCGGCCCAAGAGACCCAGTACTTC
NA	TRBD1	TRBV18	TRBJ2-7	CASSPSSGTVNEQYF	TGTGCCAGCTCACCTTCATCCGGGACAGTAAACGAGCAGTACTTC
NA	NA	TRBV2	TRBJ2-3	CASSELRGADTQYF	TGTGCCAGCAGTGAACTCAGGGGGGCAGATACGCAGTATTTT
NA	TRBD1	TRBV5-5	TRBJ2-2	CASSPGTGGVNTGELFF	TGTGCCAGCAGCCCAGGGACAGGGGGGGTGAACACCGGGGAGCTGTTTTTT
NA	TRBD1	TRBV10-2	TRBJ2-7	CATQPTGNSYEQYF	TGCGCCACCCAACCGACAGGGAACTCCTACGAGCAGTACTTC
NA	TRBD2	TRBV19	TRBJ2-1	CASSIAPSGHNEQFF	TGTGCCAGTAGTATTGCGCCTAGCGGTCACAATGAGCAGTTCTTC
NA	TRBD2	TRBV6-2/TRBV6-3	TRBJ2-2	CASSYQLAGGFDTGELFF	TGTGCCAGCAGTTACCAGTTAGCGGGAGGGTTCGACACCGGGGAGCTGTTTTTT
NA	NA	TRBV7-2	TRBJ2-2	CASRGQTNTGELFF	TGTGCCAGCAGGGGGCAGACGAACACCGGGGAGCTGTTTTTT
NA	NA	TRBV6-5	TRBJ2-7	CASSLRQGSYEQYF	TGTGCCAGCAGCCTACGCCAGGGCTCCTACGAGCAGTACTTC
NA	NA	TRBV19	TRBJ2-5	CASSIRRQETQYF	TGTGCCAGTAGTATTCGCAGGCAAGAGACCCAGTACTTC
NA	NA	TRBV2	TRBJ2-1	CASSGAISSYNEQFF	TGTGCCAGCAGTGGGGCGATAAGCTCCTACAATGAGCAGTTCTTC
NA	TRBD1	TRBV27	TRBJ2-7	CASRHFRGTGTYEQYF	TGTGCCAGCCGCCATTTTAGGGGGACAGGGACCTACGAGCAGTACTTC
once	NA	TRBV4-3	TRBJ2-5	CASSPGAGAETQYF	TGCGCCAGCAGCCCCGGGGCGGGGGCAGAGACCCAGTACTTC
NA	TRBD1	TRBV6-2/TRBV6-3	TRBJ1-6	CASSSLGQLNSPLHF	TGTGCCAGCAGTTCGTTGGGACAGCTTAATTCACCCCTCCACTTT
NA	TRBD2	TRBV27	TRBJ2-7	CASSVTGASGRAAYEQYF	TGTGCCAGCAGTGTAACGGGTGCTAGCGGGAGGGCGGCCTACGAGCAGTACTTC
once	NA	TRBV9	TRBJ1-6	CASSVLQRDSPLHF	TGTGCCAGCAGCGTTTTACAGAGGGATTCACCCCTCCACTTT